The clone carrying this T cell receptor beta chain was counted ten times or more. The antigen is not known. During its preparation, the TCRbeta library received unique molecular identifiers. MiXCR, applied by TCRdb to the PCR reads, yields one record per CDR3 protein. The repertoire includes about 180,000 distinct CDR3 sequences, around 10% of them detected once, and less than 15% sits in the top ten. The data were taken from a study of T-cell reconstitution after alpha-beta-depleted transplantation in children. Findings and caveats of the study: Reports say that about two months after transplant, the alpha-beta T cells came out of several hundred graft clones that had expanded. Surviving recipient T cells and thymic progenitors underlay high day-60 TCRbeta diversity in some patients. From newly produced T cells came most of the T-cell counts and diversity one year after transplant.

Trimming took off 8 bases at V and 3 bases at J, with 12 bases between the two ends. The CDR3 is 13 amino acids. The source was PBMCs, collected before TCRalphabeta/CD19-depleted stem cell transplant. The receptor's source is a boy between 2 and 10 years old with acute myeloid leukemia, due to receive a stem cell transplant. The chain links TRBV12-3 or TRBV12-4 to TRBJ2-3; no firm D call. As DNA, the CDR3 is TGTGCCAGCGCACGAGTAGAAACAGATACGCAGTATTTT. It specifies CASARVETDTQYF.